The 18 T cell receptor beta chains below all came from one sample that was sequenced in a study of blood T cell repertoires in COVID-19. TCRdb keeps only in-frame clones here, not all; method: immunoSEQ multiplex PCR. The sample lists about 91,000 clones; approximately 90% were seen once. The material sequenced was peripheral blood. The receptors stem from an elderly woman with active COVID-19.

This chain links TRBV5-1 with TRBJ2-3, with D possibly TRBD2 on 5 matching bases. The CDR3 runs 12 residues. CDR1 is SGHRS and CDR2 is YFSETQ in the germline V gene. Trimming removed 5 bases at V and 6 bases at J, with 10 bases between. Here the CDR3 DNA reads TGCGCCAGCAGTCCAACGGGGGATACGCAGTATTTT. Its protein is CASSPTGDTQYF.

The V and J genes are TRBV28 and TRBJ2-1, with D tentatively TRBD2 (5 bases). The CDR3 totals 15 residues. The ends were cut back, 5 bases at V and 0 bases at J, with 11 bases in the middle. The germline gives CDR1 MDHEN, CDR2 SYDVKM. As DNA, the CDR3 is TGTGCCAGCAGTCCTCTAGCTAGCTCCTACAATGAGCAGTTCTTC. Translated: CASSPLASSYNEQFF.

In DNA, the CDR3 is TGTGCCAGTAGTCTTAGTCCTTATAGCAATCAGCCCCAGCATTTT. Its translation is CASSLSPYSNQPQHF. V gene TRBV19 combines with J gene TRBJ1-5; no firm D call. Germline V CDR1 and CDR2: LNHDA, SQIVND (reference sequence). Trimming stripped 5 bases from V and 0 bases from J, with 11 bases between. This CDR3 is 15 amino acids long. Combining the CDR3 with reference TRBV19 and TRBJ1-5 gives the whole variable domain DGGITQSPKYLFRKEGQNVTLSCEQNLNHDAMYWYRQDPGQGLRLIYYSQIVNDFQKGDIAEGYSVSREKKESFPLTVTSAQKNPTAFYLCASSLSPYSNQPQHFGDGTRLSIL.

The gene calls are TRBV19 and TRBJ1-2; D is unresolved. Looked up from germline, CDR1 is LNHDA and CDR2 is SQIVND (reference sequence). The CDR3 length is 13 residues. The ends were cut back, 1 base at V and 5 bases at J, with 8 bases in the middle. CDR3 region: CASSIGQVYGYTF. CDR3 nucleotides: TGTGCCAGTAGTATAGGGCAGGTTTATGGCTACACCTTC.

This clone has more than one count but fewer than ten. The chain uses TRBV11-3 and TRBJ2-1; 7 bases are shared with TRBD2. The germline gives CDR1 SGHNT, CDR2 YENEEA. V trimming: 2 bases; J trimming: 9 bases; junction bases outside the gene matches: 10. The CDR3 totals 15 residues. CDR3 DNA: TGTGCCAGCAGCTTATCCCCCGGTGGGGGGGGTGAGCAGTTCTTC. Protein: CASSLSPGGGGEQFF.

The rearrangement links TRBV5-4 to TRBJ2-5; D remains ambiguous. Germline CDR1 SGHNT, CDR2 YYREEE (reference sequence). There are 12 residues in the CDR3. V was pared by 1 base and J by 5 bases, with 6 bases between. The CDR3 bases are TGTGCCAGCAGCTTGCGGTGGGAGACCCAGTACTTC. As protein: CASSLRWETQYF.

The chain uses TRBV7-2 and TRBJ1-3; TRBD1 might be the D (6 bases). V lost 5 bases to trimming and J lost 0 bases, with 14 bases between them. Germline CDR1 is SGHTA and CDR2 is FQGNSA. This CDR3 contains 16 residues. The DNA of the CDR3 is TGTGCCAGCAGCCGGGGGGGGGCCCTCTCTGGAAACACCATATATTTT. Its protein product is CASSRGGALSGNTIYF.

This clone came up once. The gene calls are TRBV19 and TRBJ1-5; D gene ambiguous. In germline, CDR1 is LNHDA, CDR2 SQIVND (reference sequence). The CDR3 runs to 14 residues. The V and J ends lost 3 bases and 1 base respectively, with 7 bases between them. For the CDR3, the DNA is TGTGCCAGTAGTATCTGGGCCAGCAATCAGCCCCAGCATTTT. Translation: CASSIWASNQPQHF.

The V call is TRBV7-2, the J call TRBJ2-4; 8 bases align to TRBD1. Germline CDR1 and CDR2: SGHTA and FQGNSA. This CDR3 spans 14 amino acids. V was clipped by 3 bases and J by 9 bases; unmatched bases: 7. The CDR3 is CASSFKDRDTIQYF. DNA for the CDR3: TGTGCCAGCAGCTTTAAGGACAGGGACACCATTCAGTACTTC.

This clone has only a few counts. The chain carries TRBV11-3 and TRBJ2-3; 8 bases are shared with TRBD2. This CDR3 contains 15 residues. Germline-derived CDR1 and CDR2 are SGHNT and YENEEA. The J segment lost 4 bases and the V segment lost 1 base, leaving 4 bases of the junction unmatched. CDR3 loop: CASSLAGGLADTQYF. In DNA form, the CDR3 reads TGTGCCAGCAGCTTAGCGGGAGGGCTGGCAGATACGCAGTATTTT.

The V call is TRBV18, the J call TRBJ2-3, with TRBD1 identical over 9 bases. This CDR3 has 17 amino acids. J gave up 3 bases and V 2 bases, and 9 bases lay outside the gene matches. Germline values: CDR1 KGHSH, CDR2 LQKENI. The CDR3 DNA is TGTGCCAGCTCACCAAGTCCGGGACAGGGTTGGACAGATACGCAGTATTTT. Its translation is CASSPSPGQGWTDTQYF.

The chain carries TRBV28 and TRBJ2-7; 8 bases are shared with TRBD1. The V gene end was trimmed by 3 bases and the J gene end by 5 bases; junction bases not matched to a gene: 6. CDR1 MDHEN and CDR2 SYDVKM come from the germline V gene. There are 14 residues in the CDR3. Here the CDR3 reads CASSLRTGRNEQYF. Written as DNA, the CDR3 is TGTGCCAGCAGTTTGAGGACAGGGAGAAACGAGCAGTACTTC.

V and J are TRBV3-1 (or the pseudogene TRBV3-2) and TRBJ2-7; perhaps TRBD2 as D (6 bases). From germline, CDR1 is LGHDT and CDR2 YNNKEL (reference sequence). The germline V and J ends were trimmed by 5 bases and 5 bases, with 10 bases remaining between them. This CDR3 comprises 12 residues. The CDR3 nucleotides read TGTGCCAGCAGCTTGCAGCGGGACGAGCAGTACTTC. It encodes CASSLQRDEQYF.

The chain combines TRBV6-5 with TRBJ1-1; D not resolved. The CDR3 is 13 amino acids. Germline V gene data show CDR1 as MNHEY and CDR2 as SVGAGI. The ends were cut back, 7 bases at V and 2 bases at J, with 11 bases in the middle. For the CDR3, the DNA is TGTGCCAGCATTAGACGGGGAAACACTGAAGCTTTCTTT. It translates to CASIRRGNTEAFF.

The CDR3 here is CASRQGPYNEQFF. DNA of the CDR3: TGTGCCAGCCGACAGGGACCCTACAATGAGCAGTTCTTC. The chain joins TRBV6-5 to TRBJ2-1, with 7 nucleotides matching TRBD1. Trimming removed 8 bases from V and 2 bases from J; junction bases left unmatched: 3. The CDR3 sequence is 13 residues long. Germline loops: CDR1 MNHEY, CDR2 SVGAGI.

This chain joins TRBV7-9 and TRBJ2-3, with D unresolved. The CDR3 is 15 residues long. The V end lost 2 bases, the J end lost 3 bases, and 12 bases lay between the germline ends. The V gene's germline CDR1 is SEHNR and CDR2 FQNEAQ (reference sequence). CDR3 in amino acids: CASSLPRLRTDTQYF. As DNA, the CDR3 is TGTGCCAGCAGCTTACCGAGATTGAGGACAGATACGCAGTATTTT. Full variable domain (remainder filled in from reference TRBV7-9 and TRBJ2-3): DTGVSQNPRHKITKRGQNVTFRCDPISEHNRLYWYRQTLGQGPEFLTYFQNEAQLEKSRLLSDRFSAERPKGSFSTLEIQRTEQGDSAMYLCASSLPRLRTDTQYFGPGTRLTVL.

The chain is built from TRBV2 and TRBJ2-2, with 9 bases lining up with TRBD2. CDR3 length: 16 residues. Germline trimming cut 4 bases from V and 6 bases from J; bases unmatched to any gene: 9. Germline CDR1 and CDR2: SNHLY and FYNNEI. In DNA, the CDR3 is TGTGCCAGCAGTGTTCGTAGCGGGAGTACGGCCGGGGAGCTGTTTTTT. Its protein is CASSVRSGSTAGELFF.

The chain is built from TRBV7-9 and TRBJ2-5; TRBD2 agrees at 7 bases. The CDR3 runs to 17 residues. V lost 2 bases, J lost 5 bases, and 14 bases stayed unmatched. Germline V gene data show CDR1 as SEHNR and CDR2 as FQNEAQ (reference sequence). CDR3 coding DNA: TGTGCCAGCAGCTTAAGGGTAGGCGGGGGATCGGAGGAGACCCAGTACTTC. This translates into CASSLRVGGGSEETQYF.